The clone carrying this TCR beta chain was observed a handful of times. This record belongs to a study of PD-1 blockade in classical Hodgkin lymphoma. Trimming removed 6 bases from V and 4 bases from J, with 7 bases in between. Germline-derived CDR1 and CDR2 are SGHTA and FQGNSA. The CDR3 length is 12 residues. Time point described: cycle 4 day 1 (C4D1), after more than 5 weeks of nivolumab. Each of the patients experienced relapse following autologous stem cell transplantation, and their brentuximab vedotin exposure differed. Profiled with immunoSEQ multiplex PCR; TCRdb holds only in-frame clones, not every one. The table includes some 33,000 clones, approximately 65% detected once.

This TCR was recovered from a human donor with classical Hodgkin lymphoma. Sequences were derived from peripheral blood mononuclear cells (PBMCs), sampled before the fourth cycle of nivolumab. The chain recombines TRBV7-2 with TRBJ1-3; weak D call: TRBD1 (5 bases). The CDR3 loop is CASRPGGNTIYF. CDR3 nucleotide sequence: TGTGCCAGCAGACCAGGGGGAAACACCATATATTTT.